A single sample gave rise to the 30 T cell receptor beta chains below, sequenced in a study of blood T cells in healthy people across ages. Through a sample-barcoded 5' primer and a J-beta primer mix, a second PCR was run for about 6 to 11 cycles. TCRdb recomputed calls from the 5' RACE reads with MiXCR, one row per CDR3 protein. The table includes 550,000 to 750,000 distinct CDR3 sequences, around 21% detected once. Sequenced sample: blood. The receptor set was obtained from a man between 65 and 85 years old in good health.

In this sample, this clonotype turned up a few times. The chain joins TRBV7-9 to TRBJ2-1, with D perhaps matching TRBD2 (5 bases). TRBJ2-7 matches the DNA end more closely, so the J call is doubtful. CDR1 is SEHNR, CDR2 FQNEAQ, per germline (reference sequence). The CDR3 sequence is 15 residues long. The DNA of the CDR3 is TGTGCCAGCAGCTTCCAGACCCGGGGTGGGTACGAGCAGTACTTC. Translated, it gives CASSFQTRGGYEQYF.

This clonotype was counted a few times. As DNA, the CDR3 is TGTGCCAGCAGCCGGGGACAGCACTACGAGCAGTACTTC. Translation gives CASSRGQHYEQYF. The chain uses TRBV7-2 and TRBJ2-7; 7 bases line up with TRBD1. The CDR3 consists of 13 residues. V lost 5 bases and J lost 3; bases outside the gene matches: 4. Per germline, CDR1 SGHTA and CDR2 FQGNSA.

V and J are TRBV6-1 and TRBJ2-7; TRBD1 might be the D (6 bases). Germline-derived CDR1 and CDR2 are MNHNS and SASEGT. The CDR3 length is 13 residues. Trimming removed 7 bases at V and 6 bases at J, with 16 bases between. CDR3 loop: CASTSGTTREQYF. CDR3 in DNA: TGTGCCAGCACCTCCGGGACAACTCGCGAGCAGTACTTC.

Comments on this clonotype: A much larger clone differs from this one at a single base, so this may be a read error. The chain has TRBV28 and TRBJ1-1; D is unresolved. The CDR3 loop spans 11 amino acids. Germline V CDR1 and CDR2: MDHEN, SYDVKM. The CDR3 here is CTSRTEFEAFF. The CDR3 nucleotides are TGTACCAGCAGAACGGAGTTTGAAGCTTTCTTT.

This clonotype was observed a few times. The chain uses TRBV20-1 and TRBJ2-5, with D unresolved. Trimming shortened V by 2 bases and J by 3 bases, and 13 bases separated the two germline ends. This CDR3 is 14 amino acids long. The germline V gene has CDR1 DFQATT and CDR2 SNEGSKA (reference sequence). The CDR3 region has the DNA TGCAGTGCTAGACCCCCAGTCCGGAAAGAGACCCAGTACTTC. It translates to CSARPPVRKETQYF.

This chain joins TRBV7-2 and TRBJ2-1; tentatively, D is TRBD1 (5 bases). CDR1 and CDR2 from the germline V gene are SGHTA and FQGNSA. The V gene lost 5 bases and the J gene lost 9 bases, with 11 bases spanning the gap. The CDR3 sequence is 12 residues long. CDR3 loop: CASSLSRVEQFF. The CDR3 DNA follows: TGTGCCAGCAGCCTTAGCAGGGTTGAGCAGTTCTTC.

This clonotype has more than one count but fewer than ten. Here the CDR3 DNA reads TGTGCCAGTACTAGACAGGGAGGAAGCTCTGGGGCCAACGTCCTGACTTTC. The encoded protein is CASTRQGGSSGANVLTF. This chain uses TRBV28 with TRBJ2-6, with a possible D match to TRBD1 (7 bases). Trimming left V 9 bases short and J 0 bases short, with 18 bases between. CDR3 length equals 17 residues. The germline V gene has CDR1 MDHEN and CDR2 SYDVKM. The full variable domain, with the rest looked up from reference TRBV28 and TRBJ2-6, is DVKVTQSSRYLVKRTGEKVFLECVQDMDHENMFWYRQDPGLGLRLIYFSYDVKMKEKGDIPEGYSVSREKKERFSLILESASTNQTSMYLCASTRQGGSSGANVLTFGAGSRLTVL.

This chain links TRBV4-2 with TRBJ1-2; no definite D call. CDR1 LGHNA and CDR2 YNFKEQ come from the germline V gene. The V gene lost 0 bases and the J gene lost 6 bases, with 8 bases spanning the gap. This CDR3 is built from 13 residues. CDR3 coding DNA: TGTGCCAGCAGCCAAGAACCGGGAGATGGCTACACCTTC. It specifies CASSQEPGDGYTF.

In its sample, this clonotype was seen a few times. The CDR3 bases are TGTGCCAGCAGTTCCCGAACAGGGGTCTTCACAGATACGCAGTATTTT. This encodes CASSSRTGVFTDTQYF. The chain employs TRBV6-2 or TRBV6-3 and TRBJ2-3, with 7 bases fitting TRBD1. CDR1 MNHEY and CDR2 SVGEGT come from the germline V gene. The CDR3 runs 16 residues. J gave up 2 bases and V 4 bases, and 9 bases lay outside the gene matches.

The V call is TRBV6-1, the J call TRBJ2-1, with 9 nucleotides matching TRBD1. Germline loops: CDR1 MNHNS, CDR2 SASEGT. Germline trimming cut 7 bases from V and 4 bases from J; bases unmatched to any gene: 5. CDR3 length: 14 residues. CDR3 in DNA: TGTGCCAGCACGGGACAGGGTGTTTACAATGAGCAGTTCTTC. It specifies CASTGQGVYNEQFF.

This clonotype was picked up many times. The chain is built from TRBV20-1 and TRBJ2-1, with TRBD2 identical over 7 bases. J gave up 8 bases and V 6 bases, and 7 bases lay outside the gene matches. There are 12 residues in the CDR3. CDR1 DFQATT and CDR2 SNEGSKA come from the germline V gene (reference sequence). The CDR3 sequence is CSAKTSPYEQFF. In DNA form, the CDR3 reads TGCAGTGCGAAGACTAGCCCCTATGAGCAGTTCTTC.

The chain is built from TRBV6-2 or TRBV6-3 and TRBJ2-7, with D tentatively TRBD2 (6 bases). The V gene lost 7 bases and the J gene lost 2 bases, with 15 bases spanning the gap. The CDR3 is 14 amino acids. Germline loops: CDR1 MNHEY, CDR2 SVGEGT. CDR3: CASTNRDFPYEQYF. CDR3 bases: TGTGCCAGCACCAACCGGGACTTCCCCTACGAGCAGTACTTC.

This clonotype was observed a handful of times. V and J are TRBV4-1 and TRBJ2-1; 12 bases match TRBD2. After removal of 3 bases from V and 9 bases from J, the junction contained 9 bases not matched to a gene. Germline CDR1 and CDR2: MGHRA and YSYEKL. The CDR3 consists of 16 residues. This CDR3 reads CASSHRLAGAEGEQFF. CDR3 DNA sequence: TGCGCCAGCAGCCATCGACTAGCGGGGGCGGAAGGTGAGCAGTTCTTC.

This clonotype has more than one count but fewer than ten. The V call is TRBV7-9, the J call TRBJ1-4, with D perhaps TRBD1 (5 bases). The V gene's germline CDR1 is SEHNR and CDR2 FQNEAQ (reference sequence). The germline V and J ends were trimmed by 5 bases and 8 bases, with 18 bases remaining between them. This CDR3 is 15 amino acids long. The CDR3 is CASSPPLGGGEKLFF. CDR3 sequence (DNA): TGTGCCAGCAGCCCGCCTTTGGGGGGTGGGGAAAAACTGTTTTTT.

This clonotype was detected ten times or more. This chain connects TRBV7-3 to TRBJ2-5, with D unresolved. CDR1 and CDR2 (germline): SGHTA, FQGTGA. This CDR3 contains 12 residues. V was trimmed by 6 bases and J by 5 bases, leaving 10 bases between them. Here the CDR3 DNA reads TGTGCCAGCAGTCTTTTGGGGGAGACCCAGTACTTC. It specifies CASSLLGETQYF.

With respect to this clonotype: Germline is not matched at one junction end, which may reflect a read error. The rearrangement links TRBV14 to TRBJ2-5; D could derive from TRBD1 or TRBD2 (5 bases each). This CDR3 region has 13 residues. Germline lookup yields CDR1 SGHDN and CDR2 FVKESK. In nucleotides, the CDR3 is TGTGCCAGCAGCCAAGATCGGGCCGGGACCCGGTACTTC. Encoded protein: CASSQDRAGTRYF.

Ten or more counts support this clonotype. The chain joins TRBV29-1 to TRBJ2-5, with D perhaps given as TRBD1 or TRBD2 (5 bases each). Judging by the DNA end, TRBJ2-7 fits better; the J call may be wrong. CDR1 and CDR2 from the germline V gene are SQVTM and ANQGSEA. The CDR3 spans 11 residues. The CDR3 DNA reads as TGCAGCGTCGGGACCTCCTACGAGCAGTACTTC. Protein product: CSVGTSYEQYF.

This clonotype came up a few times. The genes are TRBV20-1 and TRBJ2-1; TRBD2 matches 12 bases. Per the germline V gene, CDR1 is DFQATT and CDR2 is SNEGSKA (reference sequence). J lost 7 bases, V lost 4 bases, and 11 bases had no gene match. The CDR3 has 16 residues. The CDR3 region has the DNA TGCAGTGCTACCCTTTGGACTAGCGGGAATAGGAATGAGCAGTTCTTC. Its protein product is CSATLWTSGNRNEQFF.

This clonotype was found many times. This chain uses TRBV7-2 with TRBJ2-4; D is unclear. This CDR3 region has 14 residues. Looked up from germline, CDR1 is SGHTA and CDR2 is FQGNSA. V was shortened by 1 base and J by 0 bases, with 4 bases between the two germline ends. The CDR3 DNA follows: TGTGCCAGCAGCTTAGACACAGCCAAAAACATTCAGTACTTC. It specifies CASSLDTAKNIQYF. The whole variable domain, remainder taken from reference TRBV7-2 and TRBJ2-4, is GAGVSQSPSNKVTEKGKDVELRCDPISGHTALYWYRQSLGQGLEFLIYFQGNSAPDKSGLPSDRFSAERTGGSVSTLTIQRTQQEDSAVYLCASSLDTAKNIQYFGAGTRLSVL.

The J gene is TRBJ1-4, the V gene TRBV20-1, with 8 bases aligning to TRBD1. The CDR3 length is 16 residues. V shed 8 bases, J shed 4 bases, and the junction held 15 bases outside the gene matches. Per the germline V gene, CDR1 is DFQATT and CDR2 is SNEGSKA (reference sequence). In nucleotides, the CDR3 is TGCAGTCCTATTTCCATTAACAGGGGGGTTAATGAAAAACTGTTTTTT. Translating it yields CSPISINRGVNEKLFF.

The genes are TRBV6-5 and TRBJ2-5; 11 nucleotides line up with TRBD2. The J call could be wrong; TRBJ2-1 is a better fit for the DNA end. The CDR3 length is 15 residues. The V gene's germline CDR1 is MNHEY and CDR2 SVGAGI. CDR3 DNA sequence: TGTGCCAGCAGTCGACTAGCGGGGAGAATATATGAGCAGTTCTTC. Its translation: CASSRLAGRIYEQFF.

This clonotype was seen a handful of times. The CDR3 DNA is TGTGCCAGCAGCCCCCAGACTAAAACCTACGAGCAGTACTTC. The encoded protein is CASSPQTKTYEQYF. The chain couples TRBV3-1 to TRBJ2-7; perhaps TRBD2 as D (5 bases). Between the trimmed V and J ends, which lost 4 bases and 2 bases, there was a span of 12 bases. This CDR3 comprises 14 residues. The germline V gene encodes CDR1 LGHDT and CDR2 YNNKEL (reference sequence).

The chain carries TRBV11-3 and TRBJ2-2; 8 bases are shared with TRBD1. Germline CDR1 SGHNT, CDR2 YENEEA. The trim removed 5 bases at V and 3 bases at J, leaving 5 bases unmatched. This CDR3 comprises 15 residues. The CDR3, as DNA: TGTGCCAGCAGCGTAGGACAGGGCGACACCGGGGAGCTGTTTTTT. The encoded protein is CASSVGQGDTGELFF.

This clonotype was recorded a few times. This chain joins TRBV7-3 and TRBJ2-5; TRBD1 agrees at 7 bases. The CDR3 extends over 14 amino acids. Per germline, CDR1 SGHTA and CDR2 FQGTGA. The ends lost 7 bases at V and 0 bases at J; junction bases unmatched: 5. The CDR3 sequence is CASTRDRDQETQYF. In DNA, the CDR3 is TGTGCCAGCACCCGAGACAGGGACCAAGAGACCCAGTACTTC. Looking up the rest from reference TRBV7-3 and TRBJ2-5 gives the full variable domain: GAGVSQTPSNKVTEKGKYVELRCDPISGHTALYWYRQSLGQGPEFLIYFQGTGAADDSGLPNDRFFAVRPEGSVSTLKIQRTERGDSAVYLCASTRDRDQETQYFGPGTRLLVL.

V gene TRBV12-3 or TRBV12-4 combines with J gene TRBJ2-1, with a possible D match to TRBD2 (5 bases). The J call is uncertain, as TRBJ2-5 better fits the DNA end. The CDR3 is 14 residues long. The CDR3 is CASSLRTPPETQYF. CDR3 sequence (DNA): TGTGCCAGCAGTTTACGGACTCCGCCGGAGACCCAGTACTTC.

The chain has TRBV2 and TRBJ2-3; the match to TRBD1 covers 10 bases. Trimming took 6 bases from V and 0 from J; bases not matched to a gene: 3. Germline assignment: CDR1 SNHLY and CDR2 FYNNEI. The CDR3 totals 15 residues. CDR3 sequence: CASSVGQGSTDTQYF. CDR3 nucleotides: TGTGCCAGCAGCGTGGGACAGGGGAGCACAGATACGCAGTATTTT.

This clonotype was detected a few times. V gene TRBV28 combines with J gene TRBJ2-1; 9 positions match TRBD2. The length of the CDR3 is 15 residues. Germline values: CDR1 MDHEN, CDR2 SYDVKM. V gave up 4 bases and J gave up 3 bases; unmatched junction bases: 4. The CDR3 DNA is TGTGCCAGCAGTTCTCGGACTAGCGACTACAATGAGCAGTTCTTC. This encodes CASSSRTSDYNEQFF.

This clonotype has ten or more counts. The gene calls are TRBV5-1 and TRBJ1-2; no definite D call. The CDR3 has 14 residues. Per germline, CDR1 SGHRS and CDR2 YFSETQ. V was pared by 2 bases and J by 4 bases, with 12 bases between. CDR3 nucleotide sequence: TGCGCCAGCAGCTTTGACGGATTCTCCTATGGCTACACCTTC. Encoded protein: CASSFDGFSYGYTF. Drawing the rest from reference TRBV5-1 and TRBJ1-2, the complete variable domain is KAGVTQTPRYLIKTRGQQVTLSCSPISGHRSVSWYQQTPGQGLQFLFEYFSETQRNKGNFPGRFSGRQFSNSRSEMNVSTLELGDSALYLCASSFDGFSYGYTFGSGTRLTVV.

The table lists this clonotype with a few counts. The chain employs TRBV7-9 and TRBJ1-2, with D possibly matching TRBD1 (6 bases). The CDR3 consists of 16 residues. Germline V gene lookup returns CDR1 SEHNR and CDR2 FQNEAQ (reference sequence). V was shortened by 5 bases and J by 4 bases, with 20 bases between the two germline ends. CDR3 sequence: CASSQAAQGRRYGYTF. The CDR3 DNA is TGTGCCAGCAGCCAGGCCGCGCAGGGGCGACGCTATGGCTACACCTTC. Full variable domain (missing parts from reference TRBV7-9 and TRBJ1-2): DTGVSQNPRHKITKRGQNVTFRCDPISEHNRLYWYRQTLGQGPEFLTYFQNEAQLEKSRLLSDRFSAERPKGSFSTLEIQRTEQGDSAMYLCASSQAAQGRRYGYTFGSGTRLTVV.

The J gene is TRBJ2-5, the V gene TRBV14; TRBD2 matches 12 bases. The end of the DNA aligns better with TRBJ2-1, so the J call may be wrong. The V gene's germline CDR1 is SGHDN and CDR2 FVKESK. The CDR3 is made up of 14 amino acids. CDR3 bases: TGTGCCAGCAGCGATCTAGCGGGAGGGAATGAGCAGTTCTTC. Encoded protein: CASSDLAGGNEQFF.